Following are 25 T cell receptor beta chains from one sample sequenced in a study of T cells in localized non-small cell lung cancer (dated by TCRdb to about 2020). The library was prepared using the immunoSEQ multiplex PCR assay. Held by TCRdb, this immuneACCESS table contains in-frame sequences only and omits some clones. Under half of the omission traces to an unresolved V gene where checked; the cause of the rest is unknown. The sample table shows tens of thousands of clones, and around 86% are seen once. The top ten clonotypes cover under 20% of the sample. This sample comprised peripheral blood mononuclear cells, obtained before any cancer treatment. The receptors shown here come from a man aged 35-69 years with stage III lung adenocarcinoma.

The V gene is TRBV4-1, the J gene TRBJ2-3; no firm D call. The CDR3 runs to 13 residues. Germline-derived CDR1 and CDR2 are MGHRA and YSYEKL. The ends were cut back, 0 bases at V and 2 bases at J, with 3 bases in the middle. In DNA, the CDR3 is TGCGCCAGCAGCCAAGACATCACAGATACGCAGTATTTT. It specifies CASSQDITDTQYF.

The CDR3 is CASSDTGGGQPQHF. The CDR3 nucleotides read TGTGCCAGCAGCGATACAGGGGGCGGACAGCCCCAGCATTTT. This chain joins TRBV7-9 and TRBJ1-5, with 9 positions matching TRBD1. The CDR3 has 14 amino acids. Looked up from germline, CDR1 is SEHNR and CDR2 is FQNEAQ (reference sequence). The junction had 6 bases not matched to a gene; V was cut back by 5 bases and J by 7 bases.

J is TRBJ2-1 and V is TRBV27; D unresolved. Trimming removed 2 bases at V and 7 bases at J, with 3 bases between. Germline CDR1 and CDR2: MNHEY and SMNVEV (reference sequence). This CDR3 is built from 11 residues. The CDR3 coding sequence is TGTGCCAGCAGTTTAGGAAATGAGCAGTTCTTC. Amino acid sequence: CASSLGNEQFF.

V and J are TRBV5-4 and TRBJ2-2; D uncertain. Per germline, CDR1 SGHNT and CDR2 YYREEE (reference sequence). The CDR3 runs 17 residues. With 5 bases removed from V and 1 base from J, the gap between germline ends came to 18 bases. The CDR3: CASRKTAMGMNTGELFF. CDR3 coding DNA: TGTGCCAGCAGAAAAACAGCAATGGGAATGAACACCGGGGAGCTGTTTTTT.

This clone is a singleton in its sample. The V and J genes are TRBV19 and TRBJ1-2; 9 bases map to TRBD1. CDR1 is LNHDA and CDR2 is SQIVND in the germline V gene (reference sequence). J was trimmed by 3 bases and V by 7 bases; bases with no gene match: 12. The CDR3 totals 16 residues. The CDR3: CASTKEADRGDYGYTF. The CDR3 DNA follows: TGTGCCAGTACAAAGGAGGCGGACAGGGGAGACTATGGCTACACCTTC.

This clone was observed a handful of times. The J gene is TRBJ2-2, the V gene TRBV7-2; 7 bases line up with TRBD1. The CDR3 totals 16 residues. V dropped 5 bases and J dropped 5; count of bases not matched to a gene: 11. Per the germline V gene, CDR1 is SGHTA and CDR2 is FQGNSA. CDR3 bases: TGTGCCAGCAGCCCAACCGGGACAGCCTCAACCGGGGAGCTGTTTTTT. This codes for CASSPTGTASTGELFF.

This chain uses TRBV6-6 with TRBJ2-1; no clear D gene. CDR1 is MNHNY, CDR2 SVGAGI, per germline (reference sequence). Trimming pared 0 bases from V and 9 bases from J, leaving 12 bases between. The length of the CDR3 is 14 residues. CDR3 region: CASSYSPVSSEQFF. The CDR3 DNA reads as TGTGCCAGCAGTTACTCACCGGTCTCAAGTGAGCAGTTCTTC.

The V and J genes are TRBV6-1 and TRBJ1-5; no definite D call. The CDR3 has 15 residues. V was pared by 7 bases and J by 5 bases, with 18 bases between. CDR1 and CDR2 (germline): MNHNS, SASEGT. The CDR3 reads CASKHGWQRDQPQHF. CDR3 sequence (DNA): TGTGCCAGCAAACACGGCTGGCAGAGAGATCAGCCCCAGCATTTT.

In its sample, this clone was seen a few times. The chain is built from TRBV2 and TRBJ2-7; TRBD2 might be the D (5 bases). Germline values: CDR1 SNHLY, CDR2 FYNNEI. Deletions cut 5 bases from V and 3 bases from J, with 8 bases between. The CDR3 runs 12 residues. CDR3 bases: TGTGCCAGCAGTAGGGAGCTCTACGAGCAGTACTTC. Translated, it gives CASSRELYEQYF.

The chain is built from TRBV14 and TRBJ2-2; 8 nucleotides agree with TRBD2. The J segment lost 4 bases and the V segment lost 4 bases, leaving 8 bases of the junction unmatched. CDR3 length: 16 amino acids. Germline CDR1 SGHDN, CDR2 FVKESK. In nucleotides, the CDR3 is TGTGCCAGCAGCCGTCTCGGGGGGGATGTCACCGGGGAGCTGTTTTTT. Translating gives CASSRLGGDVTGELFF.

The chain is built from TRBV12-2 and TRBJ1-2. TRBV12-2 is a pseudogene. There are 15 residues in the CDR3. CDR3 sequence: CASRLVRDGNYGYTF. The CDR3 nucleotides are TGTGCAAGTCGCTTGGTCCGGGACGGTAACTATGGCTACACCTTC.

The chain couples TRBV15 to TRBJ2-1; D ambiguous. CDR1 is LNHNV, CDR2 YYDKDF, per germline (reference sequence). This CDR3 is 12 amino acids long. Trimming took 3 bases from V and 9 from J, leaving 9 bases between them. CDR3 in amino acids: CATSSGWSEQFF. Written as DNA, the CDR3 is TGTGCCACCAGCAGTGGATGGAGTGAGCAGTTCTTC.

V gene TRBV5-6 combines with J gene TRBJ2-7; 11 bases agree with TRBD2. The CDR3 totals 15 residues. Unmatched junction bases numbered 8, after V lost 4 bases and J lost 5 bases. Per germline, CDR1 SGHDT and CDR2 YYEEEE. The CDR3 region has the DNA TGTGCCAGCAGCCTTATTAGCGGGGGGGCCCACGAGCAGTACTTC. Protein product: CASSLISGGAHEQYF. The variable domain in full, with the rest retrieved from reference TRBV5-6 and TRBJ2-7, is DAGVTQSPTHLIKTRGQQVTLRCSPKSGHDTVSWYQQALGQGPQFIFQYYEEEERQRGNFPDRFSGHQFPNYSSELNVNALLLGDSALYLCASSLISGGAHEQYFGPGTRLTVT.

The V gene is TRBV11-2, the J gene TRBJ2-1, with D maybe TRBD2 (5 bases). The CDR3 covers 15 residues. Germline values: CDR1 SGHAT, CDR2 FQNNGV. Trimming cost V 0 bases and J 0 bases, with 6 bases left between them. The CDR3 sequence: CASSLDRGSYNEQFF. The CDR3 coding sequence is TGTGCCAGCAGCTTAGATCGGGGCTCCTACAATGAGCAGTTCTTC.

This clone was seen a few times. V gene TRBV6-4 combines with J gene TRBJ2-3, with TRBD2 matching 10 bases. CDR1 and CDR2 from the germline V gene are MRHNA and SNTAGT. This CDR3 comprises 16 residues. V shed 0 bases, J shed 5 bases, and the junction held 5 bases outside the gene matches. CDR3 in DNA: TGTGCCAGCAGTGACTCCCCAGCGGGGGGGCAAGATACGCAGTATTTT. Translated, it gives CASSDSPAGGQDTQYF.

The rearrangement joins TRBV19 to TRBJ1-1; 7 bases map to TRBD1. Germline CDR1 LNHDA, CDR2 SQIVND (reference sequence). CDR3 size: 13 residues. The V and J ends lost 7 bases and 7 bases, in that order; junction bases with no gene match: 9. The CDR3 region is CASMPGGQLEAFF. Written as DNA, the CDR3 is TGTGCCAGTATGCCAGGGGGGCAACTTGAAGCTTTCTTT.

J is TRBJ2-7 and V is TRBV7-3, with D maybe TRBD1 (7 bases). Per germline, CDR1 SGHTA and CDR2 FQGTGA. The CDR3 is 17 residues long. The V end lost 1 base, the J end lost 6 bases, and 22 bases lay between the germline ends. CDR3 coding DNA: TGTGCCAGCAGCTTAATGAGGGGGGACAGTGGACCCTCCGAGCAGTACTTC. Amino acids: CASSLMRGDSGPSEQYF.

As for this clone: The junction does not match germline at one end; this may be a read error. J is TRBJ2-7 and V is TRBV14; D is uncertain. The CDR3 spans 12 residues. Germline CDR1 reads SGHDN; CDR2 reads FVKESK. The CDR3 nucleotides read TGTGCCGGCAGCCAAGGTGTCTACGAGCAGTACTTC. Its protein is CAGSQGVYEQYF.

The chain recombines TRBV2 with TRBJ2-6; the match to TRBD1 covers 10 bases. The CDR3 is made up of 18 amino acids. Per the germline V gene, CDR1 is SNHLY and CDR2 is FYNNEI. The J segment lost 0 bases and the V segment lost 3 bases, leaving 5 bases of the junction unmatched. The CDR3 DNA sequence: TGTGCCAGCAGTGACCCGGGACAGGGGATCTCTGGGGCCAACGTCCTGACTTTC. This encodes CASSDPGQGISGANVLTF.

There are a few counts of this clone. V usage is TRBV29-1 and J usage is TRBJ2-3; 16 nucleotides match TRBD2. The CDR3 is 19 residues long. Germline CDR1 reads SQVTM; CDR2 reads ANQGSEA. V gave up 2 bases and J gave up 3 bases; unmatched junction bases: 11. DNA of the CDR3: TGCAGCGTTGAAAATTTGAGAGGGACTAGCGGGGGGGCGACAGATACGCAGTATTTT. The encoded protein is CSVENLRGTSGGATDTQYF.

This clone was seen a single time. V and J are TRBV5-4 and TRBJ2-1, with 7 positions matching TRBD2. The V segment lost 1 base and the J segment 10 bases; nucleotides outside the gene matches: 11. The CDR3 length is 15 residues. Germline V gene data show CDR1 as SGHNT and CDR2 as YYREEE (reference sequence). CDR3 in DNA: TGTGCCAGCAGCTTGAGCCCAGACCGGGACTACGAGCAGTTCTTC. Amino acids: CASSLSPDRDYEQFF.

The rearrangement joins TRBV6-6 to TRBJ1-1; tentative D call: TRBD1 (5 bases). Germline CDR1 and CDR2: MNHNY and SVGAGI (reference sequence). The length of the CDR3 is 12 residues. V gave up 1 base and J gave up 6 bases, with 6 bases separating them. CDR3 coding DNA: TGTGCCAGCAGTTACTTGGGGGCTGAAGCTTTCTTT. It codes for CASSYLGAEAFF.

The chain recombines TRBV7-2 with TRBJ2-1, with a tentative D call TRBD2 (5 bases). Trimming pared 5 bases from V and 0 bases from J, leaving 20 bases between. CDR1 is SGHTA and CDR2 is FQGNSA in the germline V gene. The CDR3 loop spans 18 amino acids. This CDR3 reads CASSLRISEGPSYNEQFF. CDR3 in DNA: TGTGCCAGCAGCCTACGCATCTCAGAGGGCCCCTCCTACAATGAGCAGTTCTTC.

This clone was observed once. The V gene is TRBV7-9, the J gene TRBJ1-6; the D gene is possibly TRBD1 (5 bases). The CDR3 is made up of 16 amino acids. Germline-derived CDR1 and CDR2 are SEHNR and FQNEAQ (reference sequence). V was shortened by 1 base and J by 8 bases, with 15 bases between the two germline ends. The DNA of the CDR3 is TGTGCCAGCAGCTTAGGTCGGCAGGGAGGGGATTCACCCCTCCACTTT. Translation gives CASSLGRQGGDSPLHF.

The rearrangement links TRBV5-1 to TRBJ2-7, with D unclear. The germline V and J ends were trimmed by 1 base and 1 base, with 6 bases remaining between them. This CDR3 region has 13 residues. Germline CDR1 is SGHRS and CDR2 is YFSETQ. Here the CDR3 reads CASSLSRSYEQYF. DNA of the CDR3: TGCGCCAGCAGCTTGTCCCGGTCCTACGAGCAGTACTTC.